This TCR beta chain comes out of a study of vaccination and CD4 T cells after COVID-19. Study results and limitations: Median counts of SARS-CoV-2-reactive clonotypes increased from around 20 to 38; this difference was not significant.

This clonotype was seen more than once but under ten times. No antigen is known for it. CDR1 DFQATT and CDR2 SNEGSKA come from the germline V gene (reference sequence). V lost 6 bases to trimming and J lost 2 bases; unmatched junction nucleotides: 15. CDR3 length: 18 amino acids. Scientists ran DNA taken from cultured CD4+ T cells through the Oncomine TCR Beta short-read assay for sequencing. From CD4+ T cells that had been cultured, genomic DNA was extracted. TCRdb processed the PCR reads anew with MiXCR; each CDR3 protein has one entry. The sample yields more than 4,500 distinct CDR3 sequences, approximately 35% seen once. Treatment noted: roughly ten-day PBMC culture with coronavirus spike peptide pools or control peptides (ViraFEST assay). From the unexposed donor, CD4+ T cells were collected ahead of the COVID-19 pandemic (2011-2018).

The chain employs TRBV20-1 and TRBJ2-3, with 12 nucleotides matching TRBD2. Sequencing was done on a sample of CD4+ T cells from blood, cultured in vitro. The origin of this receptor is a human donor in good health. CDR3 coding DNA: TGCAGTGCCCCTCTAGCGGGGGGGACTTCCCGGGACACAGATACGCAGTATTTT. Its protein is CSAPLAGGTSRDTDTQYF.